Below, 3 T cell receptor beta chains from the same sample are listed, as sequenced in a study of beta chain features in type 1 diabetes. Since all of the isolated RNA was reverse transcribed, expressed TCRB transcripts were what got sequenced. Using immunoSEQ multiplex PCR, the repertoire was profiled, and TCRdb retains in-frame clones only, with some absent. The data show about 370,000 clones, approximately 15% seen once. Sequenced input: naive CD4+ T cells from blood. Every receptor here comes from a woman under 30 in good health.

The chain links TRBV29-1 to TRBJ1-1, with 8 nucleotides matching TRBD1. CDR3 length equals 12 residues. Germline assignment: CDR1 SQVTM and CDR2 ANQGSEA. V lost 7 bases to trimming and J lost 7 bases; unmatched junction nucleotides: 8. CDR3 DNA sequence: TGCAGCGCCGGGACAGGTCAATTTGAAGCTTTCTTT. Protein product: CSAGTGQFEAFF.

This clone was counted only a few times. This rearrangement joins TRBV5-1 to TRBJ2-1; D not resolved. The CDR3 has 13 residues. The germline V gene encodes CDR1 SGHRS and CDR2 YFSETQ. V was shortened by 2 bases and J by 6 bases, with 9 bases between the two germline ends. The CDR3 region is CASSFGSGNEQFF. As DNA, the CDR3 is TGCGCCAGCAGCTTCGGTAGTGGCAATGAGCAGTTCTTC.

The V gene is TRBV7-9, the J gene TRBJ2-7; 9 bases map to TRBD2. The CDR3 length is 12 residues. The trim removed 5 bases at V and 9 bases at J, leaving 5 bases unmatched. Germline-derived CDR1 and CDR2 are SEHNR and FQNEAQ (reference sequence). Written as DNA, the CDR3 is TGTGCCAGCAGCCCAGGGACTAGCAGGCAGTACTTC. It yields the protein CASSPGTSRQYF.